The 13 T cell receptor beta chains below all came from one sample that was sequenced in a study of blood T cell repertoires in COVID-19 (dated by TCRdb to the early 2020s). Library preparation employed the immunoSEQ multiplex PCR assay. As stored in TCRdb, this immuneACCESS dataset retains in-frame rearrangements with V and J assigned. A fraction of the clones does not appear; measured against another copy, unresolved V genes explain less than half of the discrepancy, and the remainder lacks a known reason. This sample lists roughly 520,000 clones; roughly 90% were detected once. The top ten clonotypes cover roughly 1.9% of the sample. The sequencing input was PBMCs or T cells enriched from blood (not recorded which). The receptor set was obtained from a middle-aged woman who had recovered from COVID-19.

This chain uses TRBV7-8 with TRBJ2-2; 10 bases agree with TRBD2. With 3 bases clipped from V and 0 bases from J, the junction kept 7 bases outside the gene matches. Germline loops: CDR1 SGHVS, CDR2 FQNEAQ. This CDR3 contains 18 residues. CDR3 nucleotides: TGTGCCAGCAGCTTCTTAAGCGGGAGGGTTTCGAACACCGGGGAGCTGTTTTTT. It translates to CASSFLSGRVSNTGELFF.

This sequence joins TRBV7-2 and TRBJ2-3; D is uncertain. Germline V CDR1 and CDR2: SGHTA, FQGNSA. The CDR3 has 13 residues. V was pared by 3 bases and J by 6 bases, with 10 bases between. The CDR3 DNA follows: TGTGCCAGCAGCTTCGACTTTAGGGATACGCAGTATTTT. Encoded protein: CASSFDFRDTQYF. Full variable domain (rest looked up from reference TRBV7-2 and TRBJ2-3): GAGVSQSPSNKVTEKGKDVELRCDPISGHTALYWYRQSLGQGLEFLIYFQGNSAPDKSGLPSDRFSAERTGGSVSTLTIQRTQQEDSAVYLCASSFDFRDTQYFGPGTRLTVL.

The rearrangement links TRBV19 to TRBJ2-7; D gene uncertain. Germline assignment: CDR1 LNHDA and CDR2 SQIVND (reference sequence). There are 11 residues in the CDR3. With 5 bases removed from V and 3 bases from J, the gap between germline ends came to 5 bases. In DNA form, the CDR3 reads TGTGCCAGTAGTGGCAACTACGAGCAGTACTTC. This encodes CASSGNYEQYF.

The chain links TRBV11-3 to TRBJ2-1; the D gene is possibly TRBD1 (6 bases). V lost 4 bases, J lost 4 bases, and 20 bases lay in between. CDR3 length: 17 residues. CDR1 and CDR2 from the germline V gene are SGHNT and YENEEA. CDR3 sequence: CASSSNGRGSMYNEQFF. The DNA of the CDR3 is TGTGCCAGCAGCTCAAACGGCAGGGGCTCGATGTACAATGAGCAGTTCTTC.

The chain employs TRBV29-1 and TRBJ2-1; 9 nucleotides match TRBD2. From germline, CDR1 is SQVTM and CDR2 ANQGSEA. The CDR3 length is 14 residues. The V and J ends lost 7 bases and 4 bases, in that order; junction bases with no gene match: 8. The DNA of the CDR3 is TGCAGCGCGCGGGGGGGACCCAAATACAATGAGCAGTTCTTC. This gives the protein CSARGGPKYNEQFF.

About this clone itself: In the same sample, other DNA sequences code for this CDR3. The V gene is TRBV19, the J gene TRBJ2-3, with D maybe TRBD2 (5 bases). V was clipped by 3 bases and J by 6 bases, with 7 bases between them. Looked up from germline, CDR1 is LNHDA and CDR2 is SQIVND (reference sequence). This CDR3 has 12 amino acids. CDR3 sequence: CASSIGGDTQYF. The CDR3 coding sequence is TGTGCCAGTAGTATCGGCGGGGATACGCAGTATTTT.

The chain joins TRBV10-3 to TRBJ2-7; 8 nucleotides line up with TRBD2. V lost 2 bases and J lost 6; bases outside the gene matches: 15. This CDR3 contains 17 residues. CDR1 is ENHRY, CDR2 SYGVKD, per germline. The CDR3 DNA is TGTGCCATCAGTGAGCTCGTGGGTTCGGGAGGGGGAGGCGAGCAGTACTTC. This gives the protein CAISELVGSGGGGEQYF.

The J gene is TRBJ1-4, the V gene TRBV19; no definite D call. From germline, CDR1 is LNHDA and CDR2 SQIVND (reference sequence). V dropped 7 bases and J dropped 8 bases, with 11 bases sitting between them. This CDR3 has 12 residues. CDR3 amino acids: CASTGVKEKLFF. The DNA for the CDR3 is TGTGCCAGTACCGGGGTTAAAGAAAAACTGTTTTTT.

The chain is built from TRBV7-9 and TRBJ2-1; D gene ambiguous. The V and J ends lost 3 bases and 10 bases respectively, with 10 bases between them. This CDR3 comprises 12 residues. Germline assignment: CDR1 SEHNR and CDR2 FQNEAQ (reference sequence). This chain's CDR3 is CASSLIVPEQFF. The CDR3 DNA reads TGTGCCAGCAGCTTGATAGTCCCGGAGCAGTTCTTC.

The chain combines TRBV27 with TRBJ2-1, with TRBD2 matching 13 bases. From germline, CDR1 is MNHEY and CDR2 SMNVEV (reference sequence). CDR3 length: 16 residues. The ends lost 0 bases at V and 10 bases at J; junction bases unmatched: 6. The CDR3 spells CASSLSAGLAGIEQFF. CDR3 bases: TGTGCCAGCAGTTTATCAGCGGGACTAGCGGGAATAGAGCAGTTCTTC.

The rearrangement links TRBV18 to TRBJ1-2; D not resolved. The V and J ends lost 0 bases and 4 bases respectively, with 9 bases between them. The CDR3 sequence is 14 residues long. Germline-derived CDR1 and CDR2 are KGHSH and LQKENI. The CDR3 sequence is CASSPPGSLYGYTF. The CDR3 DNA is TGTGCCAGCTCACCACCGGGCAGCCTCTATGGCTACACCTTC. The complete variable domain, with remaining parts taken from reference TRBV18 and TRBJ1-2, reads NAGVMQNPRHLVRRRGQEARLRCSPMKGHSHVYWYRQLPEEGLKFMVYLQKENIIDESGMPKERFSAEFPKEGPSILRIQQVVRGDSAAYFCASSPPGSLYGYTFGSGTRLTVV.

This chain joins TRBV4-3 and TRBJ2-1; 9 bases map to TRBD2. This CDR3 has 14 residues. The germline V gene encodes CDR1 LGHNA and CDR2 YSLEER. With V trimmed by 4 bases and J by 8 bases, 6 bases remained unmatched. CDR3: CASSLSGSGDEQFF. The DNA of the CDR3 is TGCGCCAGCAGCCTTAGCGGGAGCGGGGATGAGCAGTTCTTC.

The rearrangement links TRBV15 to TRBJ2-1, with D perhaps matching TRBD2 (5 bases). The CDR3 is 16 residues long. The germline V gene encodes CDR1 LNHNV and CDR2 YYDKDF (reference sequence). Trimming pared 1 base from V and 8 bases from J, leaving 18 bases between. Here the CDR3 reads CATSRGPVLSVDEQFF. The CDR3 bases are TGTGCCACCAGCAGAGGCCCGGTGCTTAGCGTCGATGAGCAGTTCTTC.